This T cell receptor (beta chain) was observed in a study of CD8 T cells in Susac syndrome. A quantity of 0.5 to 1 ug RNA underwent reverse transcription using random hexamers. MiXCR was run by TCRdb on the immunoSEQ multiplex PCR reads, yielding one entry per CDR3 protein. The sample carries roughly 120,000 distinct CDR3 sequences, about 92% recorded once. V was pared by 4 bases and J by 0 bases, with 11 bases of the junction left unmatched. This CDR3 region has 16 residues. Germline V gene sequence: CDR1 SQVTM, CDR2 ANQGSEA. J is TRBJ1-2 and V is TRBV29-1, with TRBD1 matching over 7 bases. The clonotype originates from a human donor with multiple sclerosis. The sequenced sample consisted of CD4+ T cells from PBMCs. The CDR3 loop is CSVVGYRQGANYGYTF. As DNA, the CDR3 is TGCAGCGTTGTAGGCTATCGACAGGGAGCTAACTATGGCTACACCTTC.